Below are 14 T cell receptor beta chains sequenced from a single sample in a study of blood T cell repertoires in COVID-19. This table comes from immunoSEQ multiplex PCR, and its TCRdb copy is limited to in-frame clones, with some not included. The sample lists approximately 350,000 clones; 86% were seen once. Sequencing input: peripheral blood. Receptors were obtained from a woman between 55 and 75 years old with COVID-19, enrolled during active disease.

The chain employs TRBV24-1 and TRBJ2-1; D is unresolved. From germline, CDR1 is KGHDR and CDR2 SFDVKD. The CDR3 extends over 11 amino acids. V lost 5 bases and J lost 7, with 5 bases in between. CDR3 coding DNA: TGTGCCACCAGTGTTCAGAATGAGCAGTTCTTC. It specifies CATSVQNEQFF.

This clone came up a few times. In DNA form, the CDR3 reads TGCGCCAGCAGCTTGGTCGACAGTTCAATGAACACTGAAGCTTTCTTT. It is translated as CASSLVDSSMNTEAFF. The chain carries TRBV5-1 and TRBJ1-1, with D possibly being TRBD1 (5 bases). The CDR3 runs 16 residues. Deletions cut 0 bases from V and 0 bases from J, with 12 bases between. The germline V gene has CDR1 SGHRS and CDR2 YFSETQ. Supplemented by reference TRBV5-1 and TRBJ1-1, the full variable domain reads KAGVTQTPRYLIKTRGQQVTLSCSPISGHRSVSWYQQTPGQGLQFLFEYFSETQRNKGNFPGRFSGRQFSNSRSEMNVSTLELGDSALYLCASSLVDSSMNTEAFFGQGTRLTVV.

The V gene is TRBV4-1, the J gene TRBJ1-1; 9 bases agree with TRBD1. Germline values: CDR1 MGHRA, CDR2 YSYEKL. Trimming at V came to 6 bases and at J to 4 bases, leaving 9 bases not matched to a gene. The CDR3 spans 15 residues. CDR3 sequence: CASRTYRGQGTEAFF. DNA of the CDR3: TGCGCCAGCAGAACCTACAGGGGGCAGGGCACTGAAGCTTTCTTT.

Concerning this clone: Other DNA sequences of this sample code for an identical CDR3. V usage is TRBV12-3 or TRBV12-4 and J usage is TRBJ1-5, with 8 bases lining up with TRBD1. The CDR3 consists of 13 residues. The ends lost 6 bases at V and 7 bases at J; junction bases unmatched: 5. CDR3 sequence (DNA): TGTGCCAGCAGCCCCGACAGGGGACAGCCCCAGCATTTT. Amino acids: CASSPDRGQPQHF.

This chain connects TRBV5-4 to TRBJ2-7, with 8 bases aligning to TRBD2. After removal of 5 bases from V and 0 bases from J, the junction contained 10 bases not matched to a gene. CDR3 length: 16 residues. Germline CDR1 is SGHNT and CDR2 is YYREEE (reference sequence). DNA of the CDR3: TGTGCCAGCAGTCGATGGAGCGCGGGGGGCTCCTACGAGCAGTACTTC. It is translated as CASSRWSAGGSYEQYF.

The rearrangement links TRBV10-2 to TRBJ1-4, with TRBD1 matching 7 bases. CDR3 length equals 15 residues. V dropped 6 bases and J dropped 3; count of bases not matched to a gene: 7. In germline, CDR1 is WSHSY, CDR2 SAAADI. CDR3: CASSTSQGANEKLFF. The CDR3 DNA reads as TGCGCCAGCAGCACATCTCAGGGGGCTAATGAAAAACTGTTTTTT.

CDR3 amino acids: CASSYFDENGYTF. As DNA, the CDR3 is TGTGCCAGCAGTTACTTCGATGAGAATGGCTACACCTTC. The chain links TRBV6-5 to TRBJ1-2; D ambiguous. The V gene lost 1 base and the J gene lost 6 bases, with 9 bases spanning the gap. From germline, CDR1 is MNHEY and CDR2 SVGAGI. The CDR3 covers 13 residues.

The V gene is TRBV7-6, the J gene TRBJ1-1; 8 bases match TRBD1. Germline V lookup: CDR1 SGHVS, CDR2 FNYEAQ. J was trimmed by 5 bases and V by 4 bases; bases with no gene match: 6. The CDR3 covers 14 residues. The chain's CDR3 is CASSSSYRGTEAFF. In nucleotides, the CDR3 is TGTGCCAGCAGCTCGAGTTACAGGGGGACTGAAGCTTTCTTT. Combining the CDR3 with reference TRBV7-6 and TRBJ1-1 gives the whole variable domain GAGVSQSPRYKVTKRGQDVALRCDPISGHVSLYWYRQALGQGPEFLTYFNYEAQQDKSGLPNDRFSAERPEGSISTLTIQRTEQRDSAMYRCASSSSYRGTEAFFGQGTRLTVV.

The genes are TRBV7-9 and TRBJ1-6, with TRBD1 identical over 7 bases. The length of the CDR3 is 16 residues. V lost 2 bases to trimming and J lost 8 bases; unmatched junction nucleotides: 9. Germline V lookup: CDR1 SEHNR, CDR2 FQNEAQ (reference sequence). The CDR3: CASSLMTGTGDSPLHF. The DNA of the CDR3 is TGTGCCAGCAGCTTAATGACAGGGACGGGAGATTCACCCCTCCACTTT. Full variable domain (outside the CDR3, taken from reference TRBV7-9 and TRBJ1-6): DTGVSQNPRHKITKRGQNVTFRCDPISEHNRLYWYRQTLGQGPEFLTYFQNEAQLEKSRLLSDRFSAERPKGSFSTLEIQRTEQGDSAMYLCASSLMTGTGDSPLHFGNGTRLTVT.

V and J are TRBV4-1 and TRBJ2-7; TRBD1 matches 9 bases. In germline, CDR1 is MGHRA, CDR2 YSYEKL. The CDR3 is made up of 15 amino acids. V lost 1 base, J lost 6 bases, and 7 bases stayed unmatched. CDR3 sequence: CASSQAPGQGGEQYF. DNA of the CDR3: TGCGCCAGCAGCCAAGCTCCGGGACAGGGAGGCGAGCAGTACTTC.

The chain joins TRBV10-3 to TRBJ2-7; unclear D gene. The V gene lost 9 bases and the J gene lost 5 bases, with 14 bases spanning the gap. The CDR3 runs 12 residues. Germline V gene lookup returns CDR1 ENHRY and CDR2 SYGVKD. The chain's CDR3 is CAIRDEAHEQYF. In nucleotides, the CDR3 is TGTGCCATTCGTGACGAAGCGCACGAGCAGTACTTC.

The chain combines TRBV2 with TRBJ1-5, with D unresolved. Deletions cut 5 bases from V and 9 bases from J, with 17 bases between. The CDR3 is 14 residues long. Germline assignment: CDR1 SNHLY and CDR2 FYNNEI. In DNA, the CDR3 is TGTGCCAGCAGTACCGACACCCAAGGTCGGCCCCAGCATTTT. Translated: CASSTDTQGRPQHF.

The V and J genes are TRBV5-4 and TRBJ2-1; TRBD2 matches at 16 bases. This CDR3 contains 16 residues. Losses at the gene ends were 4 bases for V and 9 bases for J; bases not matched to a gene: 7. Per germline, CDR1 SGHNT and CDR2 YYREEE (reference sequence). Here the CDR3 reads CASSGGTSGGVGEQFF. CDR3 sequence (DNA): TGTGCCAGCAGCGGAGGGACTAGCGGGGGGGTAGGTGAGCAGTTCTTC. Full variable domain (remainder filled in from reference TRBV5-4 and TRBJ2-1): ETGVTQSPTHLIKTRGQQVTLRCSSQSGHNTVSWYQQALGQGPQFIFQYYREEENGRGNFPPRFSGLQFPNYSSELNVNALELDDSALYLCASSGGTSGGVGEQFFGPGTRLTVL.

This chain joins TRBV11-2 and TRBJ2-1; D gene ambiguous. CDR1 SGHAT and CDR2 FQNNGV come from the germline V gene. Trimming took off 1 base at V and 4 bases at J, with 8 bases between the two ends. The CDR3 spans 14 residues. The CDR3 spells CASSLGPEYNEQFF. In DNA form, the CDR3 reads TGTGCCAGCAGCTTAGGCCCCGAGTACAATGAGCAGTTCTTC.